This T cell receptor beta chain was sequenced in a study of CD8+CD57+ T cells in acquired aplastic anemia. Notes on the study in general: A significant difference in CD8+ Simpson's diversity between patients and controls was not found. Between patients and controls, around 27 CD8+ CDR3 sequences were found in common.

Looked up from germline, CDR1 is SGDLS and CDR2 is YYNGEE. V was trimmed by 4 bases and J by 6 bases, leaving 16 bases between them. The CDR3 runs 14 residues. TCR beta VDJ and CDR3 profiles were obtained from a genomic DNA template. In TCRdb, the reads were re-called with MiXCR into one record per CDR3 protein. Of 400,000 to 450,000 distinct CDR3 sequences in the sample, about two thirds were seen once. As concerns this clonotype: Its antigen is unknown. Since a much larger clone is just one base distant, this may be a read error.

Material: sorted CD4+, CD8+, or CD8+CD57+ T cells (not recorded which) from PBMCs. This chain links TRBV9 with TRBJ1-1; D may be TRBD1 (5 bases). This clonotype originated in a human donor in good health, serving as a control. The CDR3 spells CASSRDRLVAEAFF. The CDR3 DNA sequence: TGTGCCAGCAGCCGGGACCGTCTAGTGGCTGAAGCTTTCTTT.